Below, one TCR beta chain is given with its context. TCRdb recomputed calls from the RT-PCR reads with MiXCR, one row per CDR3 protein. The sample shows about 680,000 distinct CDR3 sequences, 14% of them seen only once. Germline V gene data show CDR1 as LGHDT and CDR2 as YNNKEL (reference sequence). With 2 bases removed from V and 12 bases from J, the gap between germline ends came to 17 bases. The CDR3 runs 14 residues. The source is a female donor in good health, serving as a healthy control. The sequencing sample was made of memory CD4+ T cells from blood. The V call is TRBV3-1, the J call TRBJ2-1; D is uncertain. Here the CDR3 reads CASSQQSTMDLQFF. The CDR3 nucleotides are TGTGCCAGCAGCCAACAGAGTACTATGGACCTGCAGTTCTTC.